The 28 T cell receptor beta chains listed next were all sequenced from one sample in a study of T cells expressing NK-cell markers. For each CDR3 protein, TCRdb gives one entry from its re-call of the 5' RACE reads, without DNA. This sample's table reports 350,000 to 450,000 distinct CDR3 sequences. Sequencing input: blood T cells: a sorted CD56 or NKG2C T cell subset, CD4+ or CD8+ T cells, or bulk PBMC T cells (not recorded which). These TCRs come from a man aged 18-70 years in good health.

This CDR3 reads CASSLAPFSGANVLTF. The gene calls are TRBV5-1 and TRBJ2-6. CDR3 length: 16 amino acids. CDR1 is SGHRS and CDR2 is YFSETQ in the germline V gene.

The rearrangement uses TRBV21-1 and TRBJ2-7; TCRdb proposes TRBD1, but this gene call is untestable without DNA. TRBV21-1 is listed as a pseudogene. The CDR3 spans 16 residues. The CDR3 here is CASSKGPETGSYEQYF.

The J gene is TRBJ1-3, the V gene TRBV5-1. Germline V CDR1 and CDR2: SGHRS, YFSETQ. The CDR3 sequence is 14 residues long. CDR3 protein: CASGSGGSGNTIYF.

This rearrangement joins TRBV2 to TRBJ1-3. The V gene's germline CDR1 is SNHLY and CDR2 FYNNEI. This CDR3 has 14 residues. The CDR3 region is CASTILDGGNTIYF.

CDR3: CASSGRGLGRRETQYF. The chain uses TRBV11-2 and TRBJ2-5; as DNA is missing, the TRBD1 call by TCRdb cannot be tested. The CDR3 extends over 16 amino acids. From germline, CDR1 is SGHAT and CDR2 FQNNGV.

The CDR3 loop reads CSARGTSGGLGYNEQFF. The genes are TRBV20-1 and TRBJ2-1; TCRdb's assignment of TRBD2 cannot be checked, as there is no DNA. CDR3 length equals 17 residues. Germline values: CDR1 DFQATT, CDR2 SNEGSKA (reference sequence).

CDR3 residues: CSARKGNRISHGYTF. The chain has TRBV20-1 and TRBJ1-2; as DNA is missing, the TRBD1 call by TCRdb cannot be tested. This CDR3 region has 15 residues. The V gene's germline CDR1 is DFQATT and CDR2 SNEGSKA (reference sequence).

V and J are TRBV28 and TRBJ2-3; TCRdb's D gene call, TRBD1, goes unchecked for lack of DNA. Germline V gives CDR1 MDHEN, CDR2 SYDVKM. The CDR3 has 16 residues. CDR3 sequence reads: CASRTLGGISTDTQYF.

The rearrangement uses TRBV6-5 and TRBJ2-7; there is no DNA to check the TCRdb D call of TRBD1. The CDR3 runs to 15 residues. Germline lookup yields CDR1 MNHEY and CDR2 SVGAGI. The CDR3 reads CASSSPLTREREQYF.

The rearrangement uses TRBV6-4 and TRBJ2-1; absent DNA, TCRdb's TRBD1 call cannot be checked. Germline CDR1 is MRHNA and CDR2 is SNTAGT. The CDR3 spans 16 residues. The CDR3 loop reads CASSDPGGGSYNEQFF.

The chain employs TRBV21-1 and TRBJ2-5; the TCRdb D gene call, TRBD1, has no DNA to confirm it. TRBV21-1 is flagged as a pseudogene. The CDR3 covers 16 residues. CDR3 loop: CASSKASRGLQETQYF.

The rearrangement uses TRBV2 and TRBJ1-6. The CDR3 sequence is 16 residues long. Germline V gene data show CDR1 as SNHLY and CDR2 as FYNNEI. CDR3 region: CASSEVGGVGNSPLHF. Complete variable domain (other parts from reference TRBV2 and TRBJ1-6): EPEVTQTPSHQVTQMGQEVILRCVPISNHLYFYWYRQILGQKVEFLVSFYNNEISEKSEIFDDQFSVERPDGSNFTLKIRSTKLEDSAMYFCASSEVGGVGNSPLHFGNGTRLTVT.

The V gene is TRBV7-2, the J gene TRBJ2-7; TCRdb's D call of TRBD1 is untestable without DNA. Germline V gene sequence: CDR1 SGHTA, CDR2 FQGNSA. The length of the CDR3 is 14 residues. The chain's CDR3 is CASSRTGATYEQYF. Full variable domain (remainder filled in from reference TRBV7-2 and TRBJ2-7): GAGVSQSPSNKVTEKGKDVELRCDPISGHTALYWYRQSLGQGLEFLIYFQGNSAPDKSGLPSDRFSAERTGGSVSTLTIQRTQQEDSAVYLCASSRTGATYEQYFGPGTRLTVT.

J is TRBJ2-7 and V is TRBV12-3 or TRBV12-4. The CDR3 sequence is 14 residues long. The CDR3 spells CASALSGRPYEQYF.

The CDR3 reads CAIAISGNEQYF. The chain is built from TRBV10-3 and TRBJ2-7. The CDR3 consists of 12 residues. Germline CDR1 ENHRY, CDR2 SYGVKD.

The chain joins TRBV20-1 to TRBJ2-7; with no DNA, the TCRdb D assignment of TRBD1 cannot be verified. CDR3 length: 15 residues. Germline V CDR1 and CDR2: DFQATT, SNEGSKA (reference sequence). This CDR3 is CSARVGQGVFREQYF.

This chain connects TRBV2 to TRBJ2-2; lacking DNA, the TRBD2 call made by TCRdb goes unchecked. This CDR3 comprises 15 residues. Germline V lookup: CDR1 SNHLY, CDR2 FYNNEI. Here the CDR3 reads CASKRALAMTGELFF.

The CDR3 sequence: CASRDGAGGPPGTQYF. J is TRBJ2-5 and V is TRBV12-3 or TRBV12-4; the D gene TCRdb calls, TRBD2, cannot be checked with no DNA. The CDR3 runs to 16 residues.

The J gene is TRBJ2-1, the V gene TRBV11-1; there is no DNA to check the TCRdb D call of TRBD2. CDR1 SGHAT and CDR2 FQDESV come from the germline V gene (reference sequence). The length of the CDR3 is 19 residues. The CDR3 sequence is CASSLVPSGGATTYNEQFF.

V and J are TRBV6-1 and TRBJ2-4; the D call of TRBD2 rests on TCRdb alone, since no DNA is present to check it. Per the germline V gene, CDR1 is MNHNS and CDR2 is SASEGT. The CDR3 totals 19 residues. CDR3 in amino acids: CASRQLTSGGGKVKNIQYF.

The rearrangement joins TRBV20-1 to TRBJ2-5; TCRdb's D gene call, TRBD1, goes unchecked for lack of DNA. The CDR3 is made up of 13 amino acids. Germline V gene data show CDR1 as DFQATT and CDR2 as SNEGSKA (reference sequence). The CDR3 reads CSARGDSPWTQYF.

The chain is built from TRBV5-1 and TRBJ1-2; the D call from TCRdb, TRBD1, cannot be confirmed without DNA. The germline V gene encodes CDR1 SGHRS and CDR2 YFSETQ. The CDR3 runs 13 residues. The CDR3 protein is CASSLRGATGYTF.

The rearrangement links TRBV11-1 to TRBJ1-1; TCRdb designates TRBD1, a call that cannot be tested without DNA. Per germline, CDR1 SGHAT and CDR2 FQDESV (reference sequence). The CDR3 runs 19 residues. CDR3 amino acids: CASSFAGTGWSFVTSEAFF.

The genes are TRBV5-1 and TRBJ2-1; the TCRdb call, TRBD1, lacks DNA for checking. The CDR3 contains 14 residues. The germline V gene encodes CDR1 SGHRS and CDR2 YFSETQ. This CDR3 reads CASNEGVLNNEQFF. The whole variable domain, filled in from reference TRBV5-1 and TRBJ2-1, reads KAGVTQTPRYLIKTRGQQVTLSCSPISGHRSVSWYQQTPGQGLQFLFEYFSETQRNKGNFPGRFSGRQFSNSRSEMNVSTLELGDSALYLCASNEGVLNNEQFFGPGTRLTVL.

The chain has TRBV6-5 and TRBJ1-1; TCRdb returns TRBD1, unconfirmable since there is no DNA. Germline CDR1 MNHEY, CDR2 SVGAGI. This CDR3 is built from 15 residues. CDR3 residues: CASSSSRGKNTEAFF.

The V call is TRBV7-2, the J call TRBJ1-6. Per the germline V gene, CDR1 is SGHTA and CDR2 is FQGNSA. The CDR3 has 13 residues. The CDR3 reads CASSLEAFSPLHF.

This chain connects TRBV7-2 to TRBJ2-1; the TCRdb call, TRBD1, lacks DNA for checking. Germline V gene data show CDR1 as SGHTA and CDR2 as FQGNSA. The CDR3 has 15 amino acids. CDR3 amino acids: CASQTSGGDYNEQFF.

The chain carries TRBV6-5 and TRBJ2-4; lacking DNA, the TRBD2 call made by TCRdb goes unchecked. Germline CDR1 MNHEY, CDR2 SVGAGI. The CDR3 covers 18 residues. The CDR3 loop is CASSYSTSGGLAKNIQYF.